This TCR beta chain appears in the sequencing data of a study of blood T cell dynamics during melanoma immunotherapy. Study-level background: Standard first-line treatment here was pembrolizumab or nivolumab plus ipilimumab in metastatic melanoma.

CDR1 is MNHEY and CDR2 is SMNVEV in the germline V gene (reference sequence). The V gene lost 5 bases and the J gene lost 2 bases, with 16 bases spanning the gap. This CDR3 has 15 residues. Indicated time point: week 3, after first cycle of checkpoint inhibitor. Samples come from before therapy and from week 3 after the first blockade cycle. Generated by immunoSEQ multiplex PCR, the TCRdb table keeps only in-frame clones and is missing some. The repertoire holds some 8,200 clones, with more than 75% as singletons. Material: blood, obtained from a patient treated with checkpoint blockade. The sequence derives from a human donor with melanoma. This sequence joins TRBV27 and TRBJ2-7; possibly TRBD1 for D (5 bases). The CDR3 coding sequence is TGTGCCAGCAGTCCAAGGACACCAACTCCCTACGAGCAGTACTTC. Translating it yields CASSPRTPTPYEQYF.